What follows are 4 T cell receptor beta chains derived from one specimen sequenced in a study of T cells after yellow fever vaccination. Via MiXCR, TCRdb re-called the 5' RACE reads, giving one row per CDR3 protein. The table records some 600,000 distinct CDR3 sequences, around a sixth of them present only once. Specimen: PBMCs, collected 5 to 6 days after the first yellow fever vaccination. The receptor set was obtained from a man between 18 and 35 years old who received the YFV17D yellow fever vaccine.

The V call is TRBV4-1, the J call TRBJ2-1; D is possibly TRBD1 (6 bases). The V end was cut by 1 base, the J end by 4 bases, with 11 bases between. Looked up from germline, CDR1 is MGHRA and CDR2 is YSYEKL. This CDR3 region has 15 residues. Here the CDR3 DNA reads TGCGCCAGCAGCCAAGGACAGGCCTCATACAATGAGCAGTTCTTC. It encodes CASSQGQASYNEQFF.

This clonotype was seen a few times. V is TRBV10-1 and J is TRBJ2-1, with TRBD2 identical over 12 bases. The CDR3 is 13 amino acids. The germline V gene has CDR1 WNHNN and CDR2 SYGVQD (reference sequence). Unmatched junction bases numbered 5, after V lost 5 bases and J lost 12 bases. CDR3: CASSTSGGTGQFF. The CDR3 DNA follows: TGCGCCAGCAGTACTAGCGGGGGGACAGGGCAGTTCTTC.

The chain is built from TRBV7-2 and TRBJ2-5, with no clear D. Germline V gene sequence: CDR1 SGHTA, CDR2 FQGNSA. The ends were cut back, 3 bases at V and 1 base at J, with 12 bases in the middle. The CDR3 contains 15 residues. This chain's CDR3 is CASSLGLHRQETQYF. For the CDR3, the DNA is TGTGCCAGCAGCTTGGGCCTACACCGCCAAGAGACCCAGTACTTC.

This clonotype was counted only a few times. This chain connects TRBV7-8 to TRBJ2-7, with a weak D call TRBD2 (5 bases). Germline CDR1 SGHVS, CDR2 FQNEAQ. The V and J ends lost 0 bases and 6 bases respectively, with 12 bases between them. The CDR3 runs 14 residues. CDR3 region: CASSLAEASREQYV. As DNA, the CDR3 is TGTGCCAGCAGCTTAGCCGAGGCTAGCCGCGAGCAGTACGTC.